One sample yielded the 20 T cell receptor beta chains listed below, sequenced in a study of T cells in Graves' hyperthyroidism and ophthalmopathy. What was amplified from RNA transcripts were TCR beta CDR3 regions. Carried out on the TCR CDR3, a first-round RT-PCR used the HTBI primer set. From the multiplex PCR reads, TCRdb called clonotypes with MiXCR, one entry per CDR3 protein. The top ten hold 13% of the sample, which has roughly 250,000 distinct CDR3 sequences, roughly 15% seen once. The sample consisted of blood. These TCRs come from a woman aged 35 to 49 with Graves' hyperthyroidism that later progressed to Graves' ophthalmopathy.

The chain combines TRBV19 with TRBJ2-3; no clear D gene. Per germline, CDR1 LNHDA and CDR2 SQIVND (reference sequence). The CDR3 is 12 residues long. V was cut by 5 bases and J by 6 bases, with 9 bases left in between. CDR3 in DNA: TGTGCCAGTAGTGCCCGCGTGGATACGCAGTATTTT. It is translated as CASSARVDTQYF.

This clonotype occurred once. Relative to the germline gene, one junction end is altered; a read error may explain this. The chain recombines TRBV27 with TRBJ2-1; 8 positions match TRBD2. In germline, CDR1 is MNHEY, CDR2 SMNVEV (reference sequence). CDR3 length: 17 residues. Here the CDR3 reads CANSPPQWARGVNEQFF. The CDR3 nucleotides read TGTGCCAACAGTCCCCCCCAGTGGGCGCGGGGGGTCAATGAGCAGTTCTTC.

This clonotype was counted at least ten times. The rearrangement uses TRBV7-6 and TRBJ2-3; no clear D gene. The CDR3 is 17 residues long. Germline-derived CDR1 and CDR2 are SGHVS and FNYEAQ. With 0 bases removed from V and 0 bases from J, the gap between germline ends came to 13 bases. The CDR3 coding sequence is TGTGCCAGCAGCTTAGCTTGGCCCCCCACTAGCACAGATACGCAGTATTTT. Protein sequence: CASSLAWPPTSTDTQYF. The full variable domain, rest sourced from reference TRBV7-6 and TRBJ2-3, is GAGVSQSPRYKVTKRGQDVALRCDPISGHVSLYWYRQALGQGPEFLTYFNYEAQQDKSGLPNDRFSAERPEGSISTLTIQRTEQRDSAMYRCASSLAWPPTSTDTQYFGPGTRLTVL.

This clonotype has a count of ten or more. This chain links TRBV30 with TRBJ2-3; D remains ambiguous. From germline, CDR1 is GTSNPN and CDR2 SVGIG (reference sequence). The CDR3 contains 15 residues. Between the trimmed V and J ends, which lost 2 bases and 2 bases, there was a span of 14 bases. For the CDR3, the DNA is TGTGCCTGGAGTTTCCCCCCCGGATTCACAGATACGCAGTATTTT. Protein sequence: CAWSFPPGFTDTQYF.

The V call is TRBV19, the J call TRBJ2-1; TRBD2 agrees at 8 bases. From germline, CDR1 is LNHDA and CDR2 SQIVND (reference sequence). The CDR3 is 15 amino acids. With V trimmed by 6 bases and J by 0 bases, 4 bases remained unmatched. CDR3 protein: CASRALAGSYNEQFF. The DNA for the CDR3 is TGTGCCAGTAGAGCTCTAGCGGGCTCCTACAATGAGCAGTTCTTC.

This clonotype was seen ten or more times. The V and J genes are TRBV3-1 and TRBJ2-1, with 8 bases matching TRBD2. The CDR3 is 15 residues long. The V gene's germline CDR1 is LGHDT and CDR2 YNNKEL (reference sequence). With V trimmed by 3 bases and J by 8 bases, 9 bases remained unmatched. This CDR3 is CASSHNKRENDEQFF. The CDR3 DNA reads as TGTGCCAGCAGCCACAACAAGCGGGAGAATGATGAGCAGTTCTTC.

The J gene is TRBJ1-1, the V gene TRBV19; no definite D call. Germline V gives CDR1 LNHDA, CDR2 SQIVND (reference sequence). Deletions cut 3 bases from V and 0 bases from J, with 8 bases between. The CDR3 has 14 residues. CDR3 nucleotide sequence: TGTGCCAGTAGTATGAGGCAGATGAACACTGAAGCTTTCTTT. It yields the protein CASSMRQMNTEAFF.

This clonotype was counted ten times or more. The CDR3 sequence is CASVRKGHYEQYF. Here the CDR3 DNA reads TGTGCCAGTGTCAGAAAGGGTCACTACGAGCAGTACTTC. The chain links TRBV6-1 to TRBJ2-7; D is unclear. The CDR3 spans 13 residues. V lost 9 bases and J 3 bases, leaving 15 bases between the germline ends. Per germline, CDR1 MNHNS and CDR2 SASEGT.

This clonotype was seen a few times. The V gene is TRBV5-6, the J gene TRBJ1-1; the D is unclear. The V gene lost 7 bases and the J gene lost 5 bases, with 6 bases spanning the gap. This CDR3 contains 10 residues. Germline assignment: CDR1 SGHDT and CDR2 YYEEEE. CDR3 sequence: CASGRTEAFF. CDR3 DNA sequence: TGTGCCAGCGGCCGGACTGAAGCTTTCTTT.

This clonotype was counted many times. In DNA, the CDR3 is TGTGCCAGCAGTCGCGGGGGAGATATAAGGTCAATGAACACTGAAGCTTTCTTT. Amino acids: CASSRGGDIRSMNTEAFF. The chain carries TRBV27 and TRBJ1-1; TRBD1 might be the D (5 bases). V was clipped by 5 bases and J by 0 bases, with 22 bases between them. In germline, CDR1 is MNHEY, CDR2 SMNVEV (reference sequence). The CDR3 has 18 amino acids.

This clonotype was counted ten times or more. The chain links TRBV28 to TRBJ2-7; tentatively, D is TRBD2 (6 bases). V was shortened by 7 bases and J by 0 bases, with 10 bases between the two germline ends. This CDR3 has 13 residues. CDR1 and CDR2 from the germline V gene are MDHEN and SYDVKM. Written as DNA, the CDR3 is TGTGCCAGCAATGACGGGAGCTCCTACGAGCAGTACTTC. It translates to CASNDGSSYEQYF.

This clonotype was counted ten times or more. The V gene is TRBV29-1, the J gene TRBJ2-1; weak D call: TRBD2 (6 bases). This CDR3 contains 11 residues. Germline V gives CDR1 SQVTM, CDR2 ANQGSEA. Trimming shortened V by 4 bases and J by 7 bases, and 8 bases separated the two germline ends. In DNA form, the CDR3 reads TGCAGCGTTGTAGCGGATAATGAGCAGTTCTTC. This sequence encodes CSVVADNEQFF.

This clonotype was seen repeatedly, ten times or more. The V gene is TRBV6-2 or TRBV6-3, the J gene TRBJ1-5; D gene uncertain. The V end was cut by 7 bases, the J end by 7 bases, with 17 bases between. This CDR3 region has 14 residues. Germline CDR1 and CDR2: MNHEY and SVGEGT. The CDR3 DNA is TGTGCCAGCACCGGACCTCTAAGGACCCAGCCCCAGCATTTT. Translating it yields CASTGPLRTQPQHF.

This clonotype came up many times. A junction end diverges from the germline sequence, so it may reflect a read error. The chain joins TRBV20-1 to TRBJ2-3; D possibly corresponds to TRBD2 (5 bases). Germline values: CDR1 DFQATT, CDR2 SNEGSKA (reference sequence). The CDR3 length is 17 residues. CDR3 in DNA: TGCAGTGCTAGAGATCACTTCGGAACTAGATCCACAGATACGCGGTATTTT. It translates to CSARDHFGTRSTDTRYF.

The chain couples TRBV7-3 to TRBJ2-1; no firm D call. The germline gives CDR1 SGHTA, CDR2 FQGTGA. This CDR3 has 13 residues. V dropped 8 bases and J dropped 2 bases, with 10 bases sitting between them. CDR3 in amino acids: CASGLVPYNEQFF. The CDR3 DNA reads TGTGCCAGCGGGCTAGTTCCCTACAATGAGCAGTTCTTC.

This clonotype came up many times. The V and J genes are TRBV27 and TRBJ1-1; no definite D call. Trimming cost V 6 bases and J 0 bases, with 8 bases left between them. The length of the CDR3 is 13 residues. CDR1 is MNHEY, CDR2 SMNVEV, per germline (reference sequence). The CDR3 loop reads CASRDRVNTEAFF. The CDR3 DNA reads TGTGCCAGCAGGGACCGCGTGAACACTGAAGCTTTCTTT.

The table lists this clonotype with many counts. CDR3 nucleotide sequence: TGTGCCAGCACCCCTTACAGGGGATTTGGCGCAGATACGCAGTATTTT. Amino acids: CASTPYRGFGADTQYF. This chain joins TRBV28 and TRBJ2-3, with 7 bases that match TRBD1. The CDR3 contains 16 residues. The J segment lost 4 bases and the V segment lost 7 bases, leaving 14 bases of the junction unmatched. CDR1 and CDR2 from the germline V gene are MDHEN and SYDVKM. The full variable domain, with the rest looked up from reference TRBV28 and TRBJ2-3, is DVKVTQSSRYLVKRTGEKVFLECVQDMDHENMFWYRQDPGLGLRLIYFSYDVKMKEKGDIPEGYSVSREKKERFSLILESASTNQTSMYLCASTPYRGFGADTQYFGPGTRLTVL.

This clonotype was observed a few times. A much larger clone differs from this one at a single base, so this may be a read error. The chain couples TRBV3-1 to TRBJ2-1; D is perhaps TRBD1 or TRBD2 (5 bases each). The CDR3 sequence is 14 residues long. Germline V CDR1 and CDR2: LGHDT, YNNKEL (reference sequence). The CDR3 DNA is TGTGCCAGCAGCCCAGGGTTTATCGGGAATGGGCAGTTCTTC. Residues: CASSPGFIGNGQFF.

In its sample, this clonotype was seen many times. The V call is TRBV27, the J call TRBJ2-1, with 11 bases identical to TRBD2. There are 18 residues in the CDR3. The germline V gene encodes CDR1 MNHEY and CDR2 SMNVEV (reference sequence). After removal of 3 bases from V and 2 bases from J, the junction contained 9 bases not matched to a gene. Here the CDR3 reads CASSFLAGGLFTYNEQFF. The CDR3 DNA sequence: TGTGCCAGCAGTTTTCTAGCGGGAGGACTCTTTACCTACAATGAGCAGTTCTTC.

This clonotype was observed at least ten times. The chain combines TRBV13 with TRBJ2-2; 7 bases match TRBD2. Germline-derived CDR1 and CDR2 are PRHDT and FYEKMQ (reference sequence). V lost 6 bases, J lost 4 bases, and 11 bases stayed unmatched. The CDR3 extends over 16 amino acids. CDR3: CASRHSGITRTGELFF. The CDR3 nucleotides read TGTGCCAGCAGACACAGCGGGATCACACGCACCGGGGAGCTGTTTTTT.